This section outlines one TCR beta chain sequence together with its context. This sample stems from a study of blood T cell repertoires in COVID-19. The CDR3 runs to 13 residues. The V end lost 1 base, the J end lost 5 bases, and 8 bases lay between the germline ends. The germline V gene encodes CDR1 LGHDT and CDR2 YNNKEL (reference sequence). The protocol was immunoSEQ multiplex PCR, while the TCRdb copy is restricted to in-frame clones and leaves out a portion. The top ten clones hold 1% to 1.5% of a sample with about 360,000 clones, more than 75% of them seen once. The receptor was derived from a man between 25 and 39 years old who had recovered from COVID-19. The rearrangement links TRBV3-1 (or the pseudogene TRBV3-2) to TRBJ1-1; unclear D gene. Input material: PBMCs or T cells enriched from blood (not recorded which). The CDR3 protein is CASSQAFRTEAFF. Written as DNA, the CDR3 is TGTGCCAGCAGCCAAGCATTTCGGACTGAAGCTTTCTTT.